Reported below is one TCR beta chain. This clone's antigen is unknown. Per-nucleotide qualities are absent, and no much larger clonotype sits a single base away. Library creation used RT-PCR. Sequencing took place on an Illumina HiSeq 2500. TCRdb applied fastp at Q25 and MiXCR to the public reads, then kept only in-frame beta chains. A single entry per CDR3 protein holds the most common genes and DNA from its merged rows. Here the sample has some 800,000 distinct CDR3 sequences; around 20% occur a single time. The ten largest clones take up about 9.4% of the sample. This sample stems from a study of response to subunit inactivated influenza vaccine (dated 2018 in TCRdb). About the study as a whole: The study used deep quantitative T cell receptor repertoire profiling to track responses to a trivalent subunit inactivated influenza vaccine. Findings and caveats that apply to the study as a whole: The authors suggested that each seasonal influenza vaccination may recruit only a limited number of new T cells.

Counted from cysteine to phenylalanine, this CDR3 has 14 amino acids. The retained sequence is limited to the CDR3, 42 bases, with the frame set at the first base. Trimming leaves V shorter by 1 base and J shorter by 7 bases, with the junction holding 0 bases beyond the gene matches. Via the germline V gene, CDR1 is SGHTA and CDR2 FQGNSA. The TCR originated in a man aged 50 to 60 who received an inactivated influenza vaccine. Donor details come from another sample of the same person, matched by shared clones. The chain was built from TRBV7-2 and TRBJ2-4; 11 nucleotides in the junction match TRBD2. Sample: PBMCs from blood, taken around 5 days after vaccination. Here the CDR3 is given as CASSLVAGGNIQYF. The DNA sequence is as follows: TGTGCCAGCAGCTTAGTAGCGGGGGGGAACATTCAGTACTTC.